A selection of T cell receptor beta chains follows, all from one sample in a study of shared clonotypes between healthy human individuals. Using immunoSEQ multiplex PCR, the repertoire was profiled, and TCRdb retains in-frame clones only, with some absent. The repertoire holds roughly 2.2 million clones, with 93% as singletons. Material: naive CD4+ T cells from PBMCs. Receptors were obtained from a man in his late teens or twenties in good health. Some clones in this sample may be carry-over from other donors' samples. Both conserved end residues are part of each CDR3. D genes are given only for firm matches.

D	V	J	DNA	CDR3
TRBD1	TRBV5-1	TRBJ1-4	TGCGCCAGCAGCATGACCGGGACAGGCTCAAATGAAAAACTGTTTTTT	CASSMTGTGSNEKLFF
TRBD1	TRBV11-2	TRBJ2-7	TGTGCCAGCAGCTTCCGGACAGGGGGCCTGCTTAATCTGTACTTC	CASSFRTGGLLNLYF
NA	TRBV18	TRBJ1-5	TGTGCCAGCTCACCGGAAGGGCAGCCCCAGCATTTT	CASSPEGQPQHF
TRBD1	TRBV5-1	TRBJ1-1	TGCGCCAGCAGCTCCGGACAGGTGAACACTGAAGCTTTCTTT	CASSSGQVNTEAFF
NA	TRBV5-1	TRBJ1-2	TGCGCCAGCAGGATCACCGCAGGATCTAACTATGGCTACACCTTC	CASRITAGSNYGYTF
NA	TRBV6-1	TRBJ1-1	TGTGCCAGCAGCGCCGATGGACGGAACACTGAAGCTTTCTTT	CASSADGRNTEAFF
NA	TRBV27	TRBJ2-1	TGTGCCAGCAGGCGGACAGAGACCTACAATGAGCAGTTCTTC	CASRRTETYNEQFF
TRBD2	TRBV13	TRBJ2-7	TGTGCCAGCAGCTTGCGCGGGGGGATTTACGAGCAGTACTTC	CASSLRGGIYEQYF
TRBD2	TRBV6-1	TRBJ2-3	TGTGCCAGCAGTGGGGGACTAGCGGGAAGATTCATTAACACAGATACGCAGTATTTT	CASSGGLAGRFINTDTQYF
TRBD2	TRBV9	TRBJ2-7	TGTGCCAGCAGCGTAGGGACTAGCGGGTTCTACGAGCAGTACTTC	CASSVGTSGFYEQYF
NA	TRBV5-1	TRBJ1-2	TGCGCCAGCAGCTTGCTACCCCAGGGGCTTGGCTACACCTTC	CASSLLPQGLGYTF
NA	TRBV6-6	TRBJ2-3	TGTGCCAGCAGTAACGGGGCGGGGATTCTGTCAGATACGCAGTATTTT	CASSNGAGILSDTQYF